The clone carrying this T cell receptor (beta chain) has a handful of counts. Its antigen is unknown. The data stem from a study of beta chain features in type 1 diabetes. Looking at the study overall: Regarding age, gender and cell yields, patients proved similar to healthy donors. Overall study findings and caveats: Among all four CD4+ subsets, Type 1 diabetes patients had TCRB CDR3s that were moderately but significantly shorter.

The whole isolated RNA underwent reverse transcription, so sequencing captured expressed TCRB transcripts. Repertoires were generated with immunoSEQ multiplex PCR, while TCRdb's copy carries only in-frame clones and drops some. This sample has over 200,000 clones, with under 13% found just once. Per the germline V gene, CDR1 is SNHLY and CDR2 is FYNNEI. The CDR3 contains 16 residues. V shed 9 bases, J shed 3 bases, and the junction held 10 bases outside the gene matches. This rearrangement joins TRBV2 to TRBJ2-7; 14 bases fit TRBD2. This clonotype was obtained from a young man with type 1 diabetes. Sequencing was done on a sample of naive CD4+ T cells from blood. Here the CDR3 DNA reads TGTGCCAGTACCGGGACTAGCGGGGGACTTTTCTACGAGCAGTACTTC. Amino acids: CASTGTSGGLFYEQYF.